The source of this T cell receptor beta chain is a study of blood T cell repertoires in COVID-19. Turning to the study itself: There were acute and convalescent COVID-19 samples, and they came from the United States, Italy and Spain. Sample material is recorded as cDNA or gDNA derived from T cells, B-cell-depleted T cells, or PBMCs.

How the authors handled the data: Scientists estimated how many nucleated cells there were by amplifying reference gene primers. TCRdb's table, derived via immunoSEQ multiplex PCR, lists solely in-frame clones and lacks some. V and J calls and clone size are as listed in that table; D and trimming were resolved from the DNA. Among a few hundred thousand clones listed, nearly 90% were seen once. The age range of participants was 18 to 89 years, with residence in about two dozen US areas. The V and J ends lost 8 bases and 5 bases respectively, with 13 bases between them. The CDR3 has 13 residues. Germline V gene sequence: CDR1 MGHRA, CDR2 YSYEKL.

The source material was PBMCs or T cells enriched from blood (not recorded which). This chain connects TRBV4-1 to TRBJ2-1; D is possibly TRBD1 (6 bases). The sequence derives from a man in his thirties or forties who had been exposed to COVID-19. The CDR3 region is CASRLHRDNEQFF. CDR3 DNA: TGCGCCAGCCGCCTTCACAGGGACAATGAGCAGTTCTTC.